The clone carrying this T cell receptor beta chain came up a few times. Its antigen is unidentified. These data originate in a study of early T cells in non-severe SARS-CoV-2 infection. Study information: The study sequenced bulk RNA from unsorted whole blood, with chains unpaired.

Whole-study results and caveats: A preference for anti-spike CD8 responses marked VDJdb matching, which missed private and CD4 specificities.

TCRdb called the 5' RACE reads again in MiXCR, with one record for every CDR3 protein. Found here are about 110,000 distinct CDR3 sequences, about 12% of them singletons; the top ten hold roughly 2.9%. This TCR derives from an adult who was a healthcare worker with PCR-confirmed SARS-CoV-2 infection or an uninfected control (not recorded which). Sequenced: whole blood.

This CDR3 reads CATLDRETQYF. The DNA of the CDR3 is TGTGCCACGCTGGACAGAGAGACCCAGTACTTC. The rearrangement uses TRBV2 and TRBJ2-5; a possible D gene is TRBD1 (6 bases). Germline CDR1 reads SNHLY; CDR2 reads FYNNEI. The length of the CDR3 is 11 residues. Trimming removed 10 bases from V and 4 bases from J, with 10 bases in between.